Sequencing of this T cell receptor beta chain was carried out in a study of blood T cell repertoires in COVID-19. Study summary: PBMCs, B-cell-depleted T cells, or T cells provided the cDNA or gDNA that made up the material.

Methods used by the authors: Amplification from reference gene primers served as the basis for estimated nucleated cell counts. Data came from immunoSEQ multiplex PCR; TCRdb stores just in-frame clones and leaves some out. For V, J and clone size, that table is used; D and trimming come from the DNA. The table records about 180,000 clones, around 85% of them present only once. Across under 25 US areas, participants ranged in age from about 18 to 90 years. Before being deemed recovered, Cohort 3 donors had two negative PCRs, clearance, or symptom resolution. Germline assignment: CDR1 SGHRS and CDR2 YFSETQ. The CDR3 contains 14 residues. Losses at the gene ends were 7 bases for V and 0 bases for J; bases not matched to a gene: 5.

The chain couples TRBV5-1 to TRBJ2-3; 7 bases map to TRBD2. The specimen was PBMCs or T cells enriched from blood (not recorded which). The sequence was collected from a man aged 40-49 years who had recovered from COVID-19. CDR3 residues: CASCVGGSTDTQYF. The CDR3 DNA reads as TGCGCCAGCTGTGTGGGAGGGAGCACAGATACGCAGTATTTT.